This TCR beta chain was profiled in a study of cytomegalovirus exposure and HLA in healthy donors. Whole-study results and caveats: Three CMV-associated chains proved CMV antigen-specific in vitro.

The CDR3 covers 14 residues. Trimming at V came to 3 bases and at J to 7 bases, leaving 4 bases not matched to a gene. The germline gives CDR1 LNHDA, CDR2 SQIVND (reference sequence). As for this clone: Its target is unknown.

Sequencing used immunoSEQ multiplex PCR; TCRdb keeps in-frame clones, though not all of them. The repertoire holds 50,000 to 70,000 clones, with about 95% as singletons. The rearrangement uses TRBV19 and TRBJ2-1; 9 bases are shared with TRBD2. The material sequenced was PBMCs. The TCR sequence derives from a woman aged 18-29 years in good health and CMV-seropositive. This CDR3 is CASSMELAGNEQFF. The CDR3 nucleotides read TGTGCCAGTAGTATGGAACTAGCGGGTAATGAGCAGTTCTTC.